This TCR beta chain was retrieved from a study of cytomegalovirus exposure and HLA in healthy donors. Study details: Unique TCRs from HLA-typed donors, 75 million to 100 million of them, were held in an early data release.

The PCR had 60 Vbeta and 13 Jbeta primers. How the authors handled the data: An analysis performed later counted around 86 million unique TCR beta chains (roughly 11 million of them shared). Produced via immunoSEQ multiplex PCR; TCRdb's table is partial and in-frame only. The V and J calls and clone size are taken from that table; D and trimming were inferred from the DNA. Of roughly 180,000 clones listed, over 70% were seen once; the top ten hold 1.2%. This clone was counted once. The donors comprised healthy bone marrow donors. The sequence was collected from a boy younger than 10 in good health and CMV-seronegative. Specimen: PBMCs.

The CDR3 protein is CASSQSKSRGPETQYF. The CDR3 nucleotides read TGCGCCAGCAGTCAATCGAAAAGCAGGGGGCCGGAGACCCAGTACTTC. The chain uses TRBV23-1 and TRBJ2-5, with 8 bases identical to TRBD1. TRBV23-1 is treated as an ORF (open reading frame) with a function not yet certain. V shed 0 bases and J 5 bases; nucleotides not matched to a gene: 8. This CDR3 has 16 residues.